Following are 18 T cell receptor beta chains from one sample sequenced in a study of T cell responses to AZD1222 COVID-19 vaccine. Assay used: immunoSEQ multiplex PCR; TCRdb lists only in-frame clones, some missing. The data show 120,000 or so clones, approximately 90% seen once. The sequenced sample was peripheral blood, obtained on day 0 of MenACWY control vaccination. Receptors were obtained from an adult in good health.

The chain is built from TRBV7-8 and TRBJ2-1; D is unresolved. V shed 0 bases and J shed 3 bases, with 15 bases lying between them. The germline V gene encodes CDR1 SGHVS and CDR2 FQNEAQ. The CDR3 length is 17 residues. CDR3 DNA: TGTGCCAGCAGCTTAGCCGCCATTGTGGCGGACTACAATGAGCAGTTCTTC. The encoded protein is CASSLAAIVADYNEQFF.

This rearrangement joins TRBV11-3 to TRBJ1-2; a weak D match, TRBD1 (5 bases). The CDR3 totals 17 residues. Germline lookup yields CDR1 SGHNT and CDR2 YENEEA. V was clipped by 6 bases and J by 8 bases, with 28 bases between them. The CDR3 DNA sequence: TGTGCCAGCAGTTCCCGGGATGGAATCAGGGACGTTTACGGCTACACCTTC. It specifies CASSSRDGIRDVYGYTF.

The count of this clone is one. The chain links TRBV6-1 to TRBJ2-7; 7 bases fit TRBD1. V was clipped by 4 bases and J by 0 bases; unmatched bases: 9. Germline V gives CDR1 MNHNS, CDR2 SASEGT. CDR3 size: 16 residues. CDR3 in amino acids: CASSARTGSYSYEQYF. The DNA for the CDR3 is TGTGCCAGCAGTGCCAGGACAGGTTCTTACTCCTACGAGCAGTACTTC.

The chain couples TRBV3-1 (or the pseudogene TRBV3-2) to TRBJ1-3, with TRBD1 matching 11 bases. The CDR3 is 15 residues long. The V gene's germline CDR1 is LGHDT and CDR2 YNNKEL (reference sequence). Unmatched junction bases numbered 3, after V lost 4 bases and J lost 4 bases. In nucleotides, the CDR3 is TGTGCCAGCAGCCTGGGACAGGGGGACGGAAACACCATATATTTT. This codes for CASSLGQGDGNTIYF.

This clone was observed once. V gene TRBV7-9 combines with J gene TRBJ2-1, with D hard to call. Germline V gives CDR1 SEHNR, CDR2 FQNEAQ (reference sequence). Trimming took off 5 bases at V and 8 bases at J, with 13 bases between the two ends. This CDR3 is built from 13 residues. CDR3 sequence (DNA): TGTGCCAGCAGCCCCGCGGCGAGCTATGAGCAGTTCTTC. It yields the protein CASSPAASYEQFF.

The V and J genes are TRBV27 and TRBJ1-2; weak D call: TRBD1 (5 bases). The CDR3 totals 14 residues. Trimming shortened V by 0 bases and J by 3 bases, and 8 bases separated the two germline ends. Germline CDR1 and CDR2: MNHEY and SMNVEV (reference sequence). This CDR3 is CASSLSGAHYGYTF. As DNA, the CDR3 is TGTGCCAGCAGTTTATCCGGGGCGCACTATGGCTACACCTTC.

CDR3 bases: TGTGCCAGCAGCTTGGGACTAGCGGGCTCCAATGAGCAGTTCTTC. It specifies CASSLGLAGSNEQFF. The chain couples TRBV7-3 to TRBJ2-1; 12 bases line up with TRBD2. Trimming at V came to 3 bases and at J to 6 bases, leaving 3 bases not matched to a gene. Per germline, CDR1 SGHTA and CDR2 FQGTGA. CDR3 length equals 15 residues.

The chain has TRBV5-4 and TRBJ1-2; a possible D gene is TRBD1 (6 bases). The CDR3 runs to 14 residues. The germline V and J ends were trimmed by 2 bases and 5 bases, with 13 bases remaining between them. Germline lookup yields CDR1 SGHNT and CDR2 YYREEE (reference sequence). The CDR3 sequence is CASSFQDSGYGYTF. The CDR3 DNA reads as TGTGCCAGCAGCTTCCAGGACAGTGGGTATGGCTACACCTTC.

The J gene is TRBJ1-6, the V gene TRBV5-5; D is perhaps TRBD1 (6 bases). CDR3 length: 14 residues. Germline CDR1 reads SGHKS; CDR2 reads YYEKEE (reference sequence). V gave up 0 bases and J gave up 7 bases, with 8 bases separating them. CDR3 residues: CASSLVRGNSPLHF. DNA of the CDR3: TGTGCCAGCAGCTTGGTTAGGGGGAATTCACCCCTCCACTTT.

The V gene is TRBV4-3, the J gene TRBJ2-6; D is possibly TRBD1 (5 bases). CDR1 LGHNA and CDR2 YSLEER come from the germline V gene. The V end was cut by 0 bases, the J end by 4 bases, with 10 bases between. This CDR3 comprises 16 residues. This chain's CDR3 is CASSQDETVGANVLTF. CDR3 coding DNA: TGCGCCAGCAGCCAAGATGAGACAGTCGGGGCCAACGTCCTGACTTTC.

The CDR3 DNA reads TGTGCCAGCAGCGTGGAGCCGGGACAGGGGGCGCGTGGCTACACCTTC. It encodes CASSVEPGQGARGYTF. This chain uses TRBV5-4 with TRBJ1-2, with TRBD1 matching over 12 bases. Trimming at V came to 4 bases and at J to 7 bases, leaving 11 bases not matched to a gene. From germline, CDR1 is SGHNT and CDR2 YYREEE (reference sequence). This CDR3 contains 16 residues.

This chain links TRBV5-8 with TRBJ2-1, with a weak D call TRBD1 (5 bases). CDR1 and CDR2 (germline): SGHTS, YDEGEE. V gave up 1 base and J gave up 3 bases, with 8 bases separating them. The CDR3 totals 14 residues. The DNA of the CDR3 is TGTGCCAGCAGCTTGTGGGGCCGCTACAATGAGCAGTTCTTC. It specifies CASSLWGRYNEQFF.

The CDR3 DNA is TGTGCCAGTAGGAACCGACTAGCGGGAGGAAATGAGCAGTTCTTC. Translating gives CASRNRLAGGNEQFF. The rearrangement uses TRBV19 and TRBJ2-1; 13 nucleotides align to TRBD2. V lost 6 bases to trimming and J lost 7 bases; unmatched junction nucleotides: 6. Germline lookup yields CDR1 LNHDA and CDR2 SQIVND (reference sequence). The CDR3 has 15 residues.

The J gene is TRBJ2-3, the V gene TRBV29-1, with TRBD1 identical over 7 bases. J gave up 2 bases and V 4 bases, and 3 bases lay outside the gene matches. In germline, CDR1 is SQVTM, CDR2 ANQGSEA. This CDR3 has 13 amino acids. The CDR3 loop is CSVVGGITDTQYF. CDR3 in DNA: TGCAGCGTTGTAGGGGGCATCACAGATACGCAGTATTTT.

J is TRBJ1-6 and V is TRBV5-4, with 9 nucleotides matching TRBD1. The CDR3 has 15 residues. Trimming took 2 bases from V and 6 from J; bases not matched to a gene: 3. The germline V gene encodes CDR1 SGHNT and CDR2 YYREEE (reference sequence). The CDR3 nucleotides read TGTGCCAGCAGCTTTCCGACAGGGGGTAATTCACCCCTCCACTTT. The encoded protein is CASSFPTGGNSPLHF.

The rearrangement uses TRBV2 and TRBJ1-4, with D unclear. V was cut by 7 bases and J by 7 bases, with 10 bases left in between. The CDR3 extends over 12 amino acids. Germline-derived CDR1 and CDR2 are SNHLY and FYNNEI. The CDR3 protein is CASNAGGEKLFF. CDR3 nucleotide sequence: TGTGCCAGCAACGCCGGAGGTGAAAAACTGTTTTTT.

Written as DNA, the CDR3 is TGTGCCAGCAGTACCGGGACTAGCGGGAAGGGAGTTGAGCAGTTCTTC. It codes for CASSTGTSGKGVEQFF. The chain is built from TRBV6-2 or TRBV6-3 and TRBJ2-1; TRBD2 matches at 13 bases. V shed 5 bases and J 9 bases; nucleotides not matched to a gene: 10. This CDR3 contains 16 residues. Germline CDR1 reads MNHEY; CDR2 reads SVGEGT.

The V call is TRBV3-1 (or the pseudogene TRBV3-2), the J call TRBJ2-1; D possibly corresponds to TRBD1 (5 bases). CDR1 and CDR2 (germline): LGHDT, YNNKEL (reference sequence). The germline V and J ends were trimmed by 1 base and 9 bases, with 13 bases remaining between them. The CDR3 spans 14 residues. In nucleotides, the CDR3 is TGTGCCAGCAGCCAAGTAATGGGGCCGGCTGAGCAGTTCTTC. Protein product: CASSQVMGPAEQFF.